Listed below are T cell receptor beta chains from one sample, sequenced in a study of OX40 agonist ivuxolimab in advanced cancers. Profiled with immunoSEQ multiplex PCR; TCRdb holds only in-frame clones, not every one. The data hold roughly 100,000 clones, with 90% to 96% observed a single time. This specimen was CD4+ or CD8+ T cells sorted from blood, taken in a trial of the OX40 agonist ivuxolimab. These TCRs come from an adult with an advanced solid tumor such as melanoma, head and neck, liver or kidney cancer. Both conserved end residues are part of each CDR3. Fields, in order: clone size, D gene, V gene, J gene, CDR3 DNA, CDR3 protein. D genes are given only for firm matches. The size of a clone is reported for some rows only, either as once, few or many, or as a class for expanded clones.

>-|TRBD1|TRBV2|TRBJ1-2
TGTGCCAGCAGAGGTGACAGGGAAGACGGCTACACCTTC
CASRGDREDGYTF
>once|-|TRBV10-2|TRBJ2-4
TGCGCCAGCAGTGTCGGGTCACAAGGCAAAAACATTCAGTACTTC
CASSVGSQGKNIQYF
>-|-|TRBV6-1|TRBJ2-1
TGTGCCAGCGACGTCTACAATGAGCAGTTCTTC
CASDVYNEQFF
>-|-|TRBV5-6|TRBJ2-2
TGTGCCAGCAGCTCCCCTACTGAGTTCTTCACCGGGGAGCTGTTTTTT
CASSSPTEFFTGELFF
>-|TRBD1|TRBV7-9|TRBJ1-1
TGTGCCAGCAGCTTGCCAGGGGGAAACACTGAAGCTTTCTTT
CASSLPGGNTEAFF
>-|-|TRBV19|TRBJ2-7
TGTGCCAGTTGCCAGCAGGGAGGGGGGACCTACGAGCAGTACTTC
CASCQQGGGTYEQYF
>-|TRBD1|TRBV9|TRBJ2-5
TGTGCCAGCAGCAACCTTTACAGGGGCCAAGAGACCCAGTACTTC
CASSNLYRGQETQYF
>-|-|TRBV9|TRBJ2-3
TGTGCCAGCAGCCCAGGGGGGACGCAGTATTTT
CASSPGGTQYF
>-|-|TRBV28|TRBJ1-1
TGTGCCAGCAGTCCTCGGGAGGCAACTGAAGCTTTCTTT
CASSPREATEAFF
>-|-|TRBV28|TRBJ1-5
TGTGCCAGCAGTTCCCCCGGCGGGGGGCTCAATCAGCCCCAGCATTTT
CASSSPGGGLNQPQHF
>-|-|TRBV15|TRBJ1-6
TGTGCCACCAGCAGAGTGGCAGGGCCCCTCCACTTT
CATSRVAGPLHF
>-|TRBD2|TRBV4-1|TRBJ2-2
TGCGCCAGCAGCCAACGAGCGGGAGAGGCCGGGGAGCTGTTTTTT
CASSQRAGEAGELFF
>few|-|TRBV30|TRBJ1-1
TGTGCCTGGAGTGTACAAGGGGCGGTGGAAGCTTTCTTT
CAWSVQGAVEAFF
>-|-|TRBV6-5|TRBJ1-3
TGTGCCAGCAGTTACGGGGCTGCTGGAAACACCATATATTTT
CASSYGAAGNTIYF
>-|-|TRBV27|TRBJ1-2
TGTGCCAGCAGTATCACACCAGACTATGGCTACACCTTC
CASSITPDYGYTF
>-|-|TRBV4-1|TRBJ1-4
TGCGCCAGCAGCCCGGGACAAGTTGGTGAAAAACTGTTTTTT
CASSPGQVGEKLFF
>-|-|TRBV15|TRBJ1-6
TGTGCCACCGGTAACGAGGGGCTCGGTTCACCCCTCCACTTT
CATGNEGLGSPLHF
>-|-|TRBV30|TRBJ1-6
TGTGCCTGGAGTGTATTAGGAGGGGATTCACCCCTCCACTTT
CAWSVLGGDSPLHF
>-|-|TRBV11-2|TRBJ1-4
TGTGCCAGCAGTCTACGTCGTGCGGCTAATGAAAAACTGTTTTTT
CASSLRRAANEKLFF
>-|TRBD2|TRBV2|TRBJ2-2
TGTGCCAGCTGGGGACTAGCCGGGGAGCTGTTTTTT
CASWGLAGELFF
>-|-|TRBV27|TRBJ1-1
TGTGCCAGCAGTTTATCGGGGCCGAACACTGAAGCTTTCTTT
CASSLSGPNTEAFF
>few|TRBD2|TRBV6-5|TRBJ2-7
TGTGCCAGCAGTTACTTAGCTAGCGGCTACTACGAGCAGTACTTC
CASSYLASGYYEQYF
>once|TRBD1|TRBV19|TRBJ1-1
TGTGCCAGCAGAACAGGGGCCACTGAAGCTTTCTTT
CASRTGATEAFF
>-|-|TRBV18|TRBJ2-7
TGTGCCAGCTCACCGGGGGAAGAGCAGTACTTC
CASSPGEEQYF
>-|TRBD2|TRBV13|TRBJ2-3
TGTGCCAGCAGCAGACCCCCCCGCGGGGGGCCCGTGTATTTT
CASSRPPRGGPVYF
>-|-|TRBV27|TRBJ1-5
TGTGCCAGCAGTTTATCAGGGACCCATCAGCCCCAGCATTTT
CASSLSGTHQPQHF
>-|TRBD1|TRBV7-8|TRBJ1-4
TGTGCCAGCAGCTACCGGGACAGACGGAATGAAAAACTGTTTTTT
CASSYRDRRNEKLFF
>-|TRBD2|TRBV2|TRBJ2-7
TGTGCCAGCAGAACTGGCCGGACTAGCGGGGACGAGCAGTACTTC
CASRTGRTSGDEQYF
>-|TRBD2|TRBV4-1|TRBJ2-1
TGCGCCAGCAGCCAAGCGGGGCGCGGGAGCCCATCCGGAGGGGTGTTCTTC
CASSQAGRGSPSGGVFF
>few|TRBD2|TRBV6-5|TRBJ2-7
TGTGCCAGCAGCTGGGGGCGGGGGGGCTACGAGCAGTACTTC
CASSWGRGGYEQYF
>-|-|TRBV27|TRBJ2-7
TGTGCCAGCGGGGTGCTTACCTACGAGCAGTACTTC
CASGVLTYEQYF
>-|TRBD2|TRBV27|TRBJ2-1
TGTGCCAGCACCACGGGGGGGGTCGGCTACAATGAGCAGTTCTTC
CASTTGGVGYNEQFF
>-|TRBD2|TRBV15|TRBJ2-2
TGTGCCACTCGTAGCGGGGGAACCCCGGAGACCGGGGAGCTGTTTTTT
CATRSGGTPETGELFF
>once|TRBD2|TRBV19|TRBJ2-7
TGTGCCAGTAGTATGGCCCTAGCGGGATCCTACGAGCAGTACTTC
CASSMALAGSYEQYF
>-|-|TRBV19|TRBJ1-2
TGTGCCAGTAGTTACAGGTTAACCTATGGCTACACCTTC
CASSYRLTYGYTF
>-|-|TRBV7-9|TRBJ2-2
TGTGCCAGCAGCTTAGCACAGATAAGCACCGGGGAGCTGTTTTTT
CASSLAQISTGELFF